The 22 T cell receptor beta chains in this list originate from one sample, sequenced in a study of T cell changes during pregnancy in multiple sclerosis. TCRdb keeps only in-frame clones here, not all; method: immunoSEQ multiplex PCR. The table shows approximately 41,000 clones, with approximately 89% occurring only once. Sequencing used CD4+ T cells from peripheral blood mononuclear cells, obtained in the first trimester of pregnancy. The origin of the receptors is a female donor with multiple sclerosis, enrolled in a pregnancy study.

The rearrangement joins TRBV6-6 to TRBJ1-5; D call uncertain. Germline-derived CDR1 and CDR2 are MNHNY and SVGAGI (reference sequence). The CDR3 is made up of 15 amino acids. Trimming removed 2 bases from V and 2 bases from J, with 10 bases in between. CDR3 amino acids: CASSYGTVGNQPQHF. The CDR3 DNA reads TGTGCCAGCAGTTACGGCACAGTAGGCAATCAGCCCCAGCATTTT.

This chain uses TRBV6-5 with TRBJ1-2; TRBD1 might be the D (5 bases). V lost 6 bases, J lost 4 bases, and 9 bases lay in between. The germline CDR1 and CDR2 sequences are MNHEY and SVGAGI. This CDR3 comprises 12 residues. As DNA, the CDR3 is TGTGCCAGCAGCCAGGGTCTCTATGGCTACACCTTC. Amino acid sequence: CASSQGLYGYTF.

This chain uses TRBV10-1 with TRBJ1-3, with a possible D match to TRBD1 (5 bases). Deletions cut 5 bases from V and 2 bases from J, with 16 bases between. Germline values: CDR1 WNHNN, CDR2 SYGVQD (reference sequence). The CDR3 consists of 16 residues. This CDR3 reads CASSSTAGKPGNTIYF. The CDR3 nucleotides read TGCGCCAGCAGTTCGACAGCCGGAAAACCTGGAAACACCATATATTTT.

V gene TRBV2 combines with J gene TRBJ1-5, with TRBD1 matching over 7 bases. V was clipped by 3 bases and J by 2 bases; unmatched bases: 16. The germline gives CDR1 SNHLY, CDR2 FYNNEI. The CDR3 length is 19 residues. The CDR3 loop is CASSDLPTGAGPGNQPQHF. DNA for the CDR3: TGTGCCAGCAGTGATCTCCCCACAGGGGCAGGGCCGGGCAATCAGCCCCAGCATTTT. Full variable domain (remainder filled in from reference TRBV2 and TRBJ1-5): EPEVTQTPSHQVTQMGQEVILRCVPISNHLYFYWYRQILGQKVEFLVSFYNNEISEKSEIFDDQFSVERPDGSNFTLKIRSTKLEDSAMYFCASSDLPTGAGPGNQPQHFGDGTRLSIL.

This clone appeared a few times. V usage is TRBV12-5 and J usage is TRBJ1-1; tentative D call: TRBD1 (5 bases). CDR1 and CDR2 (germline): LGHNT, FRNRAP. CDR3 length: 11 amino acids. The CDR3 coding sequence is TGTCCCCTCAGGGAGAACACTGAAGCTTTCTTT. The encoded protein is CPLRENTEAFF.

V and J are TRBV5-1 and TRBJ2-5; 8 bases are a match to TRBD1. The CDR3 is made up of 17 amino acids. V shed 0 bases, J shed 3 bases, and the junction held 10 bases outside the gene matches. CDR1 is SGHRS, CDR2 YFSETQ, per germline. CDR3 in DNA: TGCGCCAGCAGCTTGGCCCGACAGGGGATTGGGGAAGAGACCCAGTACTTC. Residues: CASSLARQGIGEETQYF.

The chain is built from TRBV5-7 and TRBJ1-2, with 8 bases that match TRBD1. TRBV5-7 is classed as an ORF, of uncertain function. The junction had 10 bases not matched to a gene; V was cut back by 2 bases and J by 4 bases. This CDR3 is 16 amino acids long. The CDR3 DNA reads TGTGCCAGCAGCTTTTATCGGGGACAGGTCTCCTATGGCTACACCTTC. The encoded protein is CASSFYRGQVSYGYTF.

V gene TRBV5-6 combines with J gene TRBJ2-7; D may be TRBD1 (5 bases). This CDR3 has 13 residues. Per the germline V gene, CDR1 is SGHDT and CDR2 is YYEEEE. Trimming took off 2 bases at V and 7 bases at J, with 13 bases between the two ends. The CDR3 nucleotides read TGTGCCAGCAGCTTAAGGGGCCCCCGGGAGCAGTACTTC. This sequence encodes CASSLRGPREQYF.

The chain is built from TRBV7-9 and TRBJ2-1; possible D gene TRBD2, 6 bases. The V and J ends lost 5 bases and 7 bases respectively, with 18 bases between them. This CDR3 contains 15 residues. The germline gives CDR1 SEHNR, CDR2 FQNEAQ (reference sequence). The CDR3 nucleotides are TGTGCCAGCAGCGCTATGAGGGGAGGCCAAAATGAGCAGTTCTTC. This codes for CASSAMRGGQNEQFF.

This clone was recorded once. The rearrangement joins TRBV7-6 to TRBJ2-5, with 8 bases matching TRBD1. Per the germline V gene, CDR1 is SGHVS and CDR2 is FNYEAQ. With V trimmed by 6 bases and J by 5 bases, 11 bases remained unmatched. CDR3 length: 15 residues. CDR3 loop: CASSSDRGGWETQYF. The CDR3 region has the DNA TGTGCCAGCAGTAGTGACAGGGGAGGATGGGAGACCCAGTACTTC.

This chain joins TRBV25-1 and TRBJ1-2, with D perhaps matching TRBD1 (5 bases). There are 11 residues in the CDR3. The V end lost 9 bases, the J end lost 8 bases, and 13 bases lay between the germline ends. CDR1 is MGHDK, CDR2 SYGVNS, per germline. The chain's CDR3 is CASSPGGGYTF. CDR3 bases: TGTGCCAGTAGCCCGGGGGGAGGCTACACCTTC.

The chain recombines TRBV19 with TRBJ1-1; weak D call: TRBD1 (6 bases). Germline loops: CDR1 LNHDA, CDR2 SQIVND (reference sequence). The CDR3 has 14 amino acids. V lost 3 bases and J lost 5, with 13 bases in between. The CDR3 loop is CASSMPQGWTEAFF. Written as DNA, the CDR3 is TGTGCCAGTAGTATGCCTCAGGGGTGGACTGAAGCTTTCTTT. The full variable domain, in which reference TRBV19 and TRBJ1-1 provide the parts outside the CDR3, is DGGITQSPKYLFRKEGQNVTLSCEQNLNHDAMYWYRQDPGQGLRLIYYSQIVNDFQKGDIAEGYSVSREKKESFPLTVTSAQKNPTAFYLCASSMPQGWTEAFFGQGTRLTVV.

Sample share makes this clone medium-sized. This chain connects TRBV7-9 to TRBJ1-1; a weak D match, TRBD1 (6 bases). The CDR3 is 16 amino acids. CDR1 is SEHNR, CDR2 FQNEAQ, per germline (reference sequence). V lost 5 bases and J 0 bases, leaving 16 bases between the germline ends. The CDR3 DNA is TGTGCCAGCAGCCCGCTCCTAGGGGGTGTGAACACTGAAGCTTTCTTT. Its protein is CASSPLLGGVNTEAFF.

The chain employs TRBV18 and TRBJ1-2; 7 nucleotides agree with TRBD1. CDR3 size: 15 residues. After removal of 3 bases from V and 4 bases from J, the junction contained 8 bases not matched to a gene. Germline V gene data show CDR1 as KGHSH and CDR2 as LQKENI. This chain's CDR3 is CASSPLGAGGYGYTF. The CDR3 DNA reads as TGTGCCAGCTCACCCCTTGGGGCAGGGGGCTATGGCTACACCTTC.

The chain recombines TRBV28 with TRBJ2-7, with TRBD1 identical over 8 bases. The germline gives CDR1 MDHEN, CDR2 SYDVKM. Trimming at V came to 8 bases and at J to 4 bases, leaving 10 bases not matched to a gene. This CDR3 has 14 amino acids. This CDR3 is CASLGQGHLYEQYF. The CDR3 DNA is TGTGCCAGCCTCGGACAGGGACACTTATACGAGCAGTACTTC.

The gene calls are TRBV27 and TRBJ1-5; a possible D gene is TRBD1 (5 bases). Germline values: CDR1 MNHEY, CDR2 SMNVEV (reference sequence). CDR3 length: 15 amino acids. Trimming took 4 bases from V and 0 from J, leaving 10 bases between them. The CDR3 sequence is CASSSRTHSNQPQHF. In nucleotides, the CDR3 is TGTGCCAGCAGTTCCCGGACACATAGCAATCAGCCCCAGCATTTT.

This sequence joins TRBV29-1 and TRBJ2-1; no firm D call. CDR1 SQVTM and CDR2 ANQGSEA come from the germline V gene. V lost 6 bases and J 3 bases, leaving 3 bases between the germline ends. This CDR3 has 10 residues. CDR3 DNA sequence: TGCAGCGTCAGCTACAATGAGCAGTTCTTC. Protein product: CSVSYNEQFF.

V usage is TRBV27 and J usage is TRBJ1-2, with 7 nucleotides matching TRBD1. With 7 bases clipped from V and 4 bases from J, the junction kept 9 bases outside the gene matches. CDR1 and CDR2 from the germline V gene are MNHEY and SMNVEV (reference sequence). This CDR3 region has 14 residues. CDR3 nucleotide sequence: TGTGCCAGCACCCGAGCCGGGACAGCCTATGGCTACACCTTC. Encoded protein: CASTRAGTAYGYTF.

The V gene is TRBV27, the J gene TRBJ2-5, with D maybe TRBD2 (7 bases). With 6 bases removed from V and 1 base from J, the gap between germline ends came to 18 bases. From germline, CDR1 is MNHEY and CDR2 SMNVEV (reference sequence). This CDR3 spans 16 amino acids. The CDR3 sequence: CASRSGWGGPQETQYF. The CDR3 region has the DNA TGTGCCAGCAGGTCCGGTTGGGGGGGCCCCCAAGAGACCCAGTACTTC.

The chain employs TRBV28 and TRBJ2-3, with a tentative D call TRBD1 (5 bases). V was pared by 6 bases and J by 0 bases, with 10 bases between. The CDR3 contains 14 residues. Germline V lookup: CDR1 MDHEN, CDR2 SYDVKM. The CDR3 region is CASRRQRSTDTQYF. The CDR3 nucleotides are TGTGCCAGCAGACGACAGCGAAGCACAGATACGCAGTATTTT.

The chain joins TRBV9 to TRBJ1-2, with 8 bases lining up with TRBD1. The CDR3 totals 15 residues. CDR1 and CDR2 (germline): SGDLS, YYNGEE. The V and J ends lost 4 bases and 3 bases, in that order; junction bases with no gene match: 8. This CDR3 reads CASSSWTGRDYGYTF. The CDR3, as DNA: TGTGCCAGCAGCTCTTGGACAGGGCGTGACTATGGCTACACCTTC.

In this sample, this clone turned up once. The CDR3 nucleotides read TGTGCCAGCTCATTCGACAGGGGGGGCGATCAGCCCCAGCATTTT. Translating gives CASSFDRGGDQPQHF. The V gene is TRBV18, the J gene TRBJ1-5; 9 bases align to TRBD1. Germline V gives CDR1 KGHSH, CDR2 LQKENI. The CDR3 covers 15 residues. The V gene end was trimmed by 5 bases and the J gene end by 5 bases; junction bases not matched to a gene: 7.